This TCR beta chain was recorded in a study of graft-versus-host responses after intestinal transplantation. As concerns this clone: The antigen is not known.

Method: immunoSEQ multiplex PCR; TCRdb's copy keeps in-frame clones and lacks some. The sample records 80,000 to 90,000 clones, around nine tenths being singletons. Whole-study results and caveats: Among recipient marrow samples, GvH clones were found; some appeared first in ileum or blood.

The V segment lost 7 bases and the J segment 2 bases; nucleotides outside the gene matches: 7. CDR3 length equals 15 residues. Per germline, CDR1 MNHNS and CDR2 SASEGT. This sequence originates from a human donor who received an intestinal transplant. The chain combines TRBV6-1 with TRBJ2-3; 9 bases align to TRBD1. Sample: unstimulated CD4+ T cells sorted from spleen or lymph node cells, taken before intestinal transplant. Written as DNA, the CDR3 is TGTGCCAGCAAAAGACAGGGGGAGACCACAGATACGCAGTATTTT. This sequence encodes CASKRQGETTDTQYF.